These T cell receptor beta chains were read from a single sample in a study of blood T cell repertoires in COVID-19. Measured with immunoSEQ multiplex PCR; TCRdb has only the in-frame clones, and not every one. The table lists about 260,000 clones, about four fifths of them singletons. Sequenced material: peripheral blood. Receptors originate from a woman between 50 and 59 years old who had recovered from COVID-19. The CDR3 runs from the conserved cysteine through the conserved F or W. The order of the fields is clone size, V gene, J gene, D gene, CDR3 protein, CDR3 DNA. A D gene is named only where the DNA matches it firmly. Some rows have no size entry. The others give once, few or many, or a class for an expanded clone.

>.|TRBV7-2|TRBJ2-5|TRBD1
CASQLGTGGFETQYF
TGTGCCAGCCAACTGGGGACAGGGGGCTTTGAGACCCAGTACTTC
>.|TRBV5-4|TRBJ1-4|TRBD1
CASSPDRGGEKLFF
TGTGCCAGCAGCCCGGACAGGGGAGGTGAAAAACTGTTTTTT
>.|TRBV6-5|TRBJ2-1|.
CASSYLKGRRNEQFF
TGTGCCAGCAGTTACTTGAAGGGTCGGAGGAATGAGCAGTTCTTC
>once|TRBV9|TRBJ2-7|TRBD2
CASSPTSGGALYEQYF
TGTGCCAGCAGCCCGACTAGCGGGGGGGCACTCTACGAGCAGTACTTC
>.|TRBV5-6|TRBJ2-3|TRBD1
CASSLARTGITDTQYF
TGTGCCAGCAGCTTGGCGCGGACAGGGATCACAGATACGCAGTATTTT
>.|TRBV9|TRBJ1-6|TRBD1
CASSVSGGNSPLHF
TGTGCCAGCAGCGTGTCAGGGGGGAATTCACCCCTCCACTTT
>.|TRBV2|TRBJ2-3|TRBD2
CASSQRETYTDTQYF
TGTGCCAGCAGTCAGCGGGAGACTTACACAGATACGCAGTATTTT
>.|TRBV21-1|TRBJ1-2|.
CASSKGVGGANYGYTF
TGTGCCAGCAGCAAAGGGGTCGGAGGAGCTAACTATGGCTACACCTTC
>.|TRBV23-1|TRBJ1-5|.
CASREQGCGQPQHF
TGCGCCAGCCGCGAACAGGGATGCGGTCAGCCCCAGCATTTT
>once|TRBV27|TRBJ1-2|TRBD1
CASSLIPRDRGGYTF
TGTGCCAGCAGTTTAATCCCCCGGGACAGGGGCGGCTACACCTTC
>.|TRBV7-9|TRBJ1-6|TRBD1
CASSPGQELFATLHF
TGTGCCAGCAGCCCGGGACAGGAATTATTTGCGACCCTCCACTTT